This TCR beta chain appears in the sequencing data of a study of T cell repertoires in cytomegalovirus infection. Study details: It was the public TCR beta signatures that indicated both CMV infection and matching HLA type.

General observations from the study: Based on cumulative public TCR beta family frequency, carriers of CMV plus the relevant HLA were identified.

This CDR3 is 17 amino acids long. The V gene's germline CDR1 is SGHTA and CDR2 FQGNSA. Trimming took off 5 bases at V and 0 bases at J, with 17 bases between the two ends. The table lists this clonotype with many counts. Its antigen is not known. TCRdb re-analysed the reads in MiXCR, keeping a single row per CDR3 protein. The table includes hundreds of thousands of distinct CDR3 sequences, about 33% detected once. This chain links TRBV7-2 with TRBJ1-3, with no clear D. The sample consisted of cultured PBMCs, taken from culture after CMV antigen stimulation. The source of this sequence is a human donor in good health (CMV status not recorded). Some clones in this sample may be carry-over from other donors' samples. CDR3 in DNA: TGTGCCAGCAGCCTTGCTTATAGAAGACTCTCTGGAAACACCATATATTTT. Protein product: CASSLAYRRLSGNTIYF.